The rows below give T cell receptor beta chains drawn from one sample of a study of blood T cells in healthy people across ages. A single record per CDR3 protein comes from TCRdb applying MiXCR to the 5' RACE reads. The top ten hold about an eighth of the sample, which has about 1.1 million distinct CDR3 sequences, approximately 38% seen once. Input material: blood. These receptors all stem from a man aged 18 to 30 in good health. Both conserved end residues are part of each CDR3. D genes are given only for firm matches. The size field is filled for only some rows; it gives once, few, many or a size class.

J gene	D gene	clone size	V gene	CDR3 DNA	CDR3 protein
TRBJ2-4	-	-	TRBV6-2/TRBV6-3	TGTGCCAGCAGTTACGGGCAAAACATTCAGTACTTC	CASSYGQNIQYF
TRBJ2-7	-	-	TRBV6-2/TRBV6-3	TGTGCCAGCAGTTACGGGGGCAGTCACTCCTACGAGCAGTACTTC	CASSYGGSHSYEQYF
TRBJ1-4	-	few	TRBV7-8	TGTGCCAGCAGCTTAGATGGGGGGGTTGAAAAACTGTTTTTT	CASSLDGGVEKLFF
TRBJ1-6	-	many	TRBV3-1	TGTGCCAGCAGTCAGGGACGGAACTCACCCCTCCACTTT	CASSQGRNSPLHF
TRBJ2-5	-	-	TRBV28	TGTGCCAGCAGTTCTCGGATTAGAGAGACCCAGTACTTC	CASSSRIRETQYF
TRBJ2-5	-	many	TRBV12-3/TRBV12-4	TGTGCCAGCAGTTTAGCAGTGGGGCAAGAGACCCAGTACTTC	CASSLAVGQETQYF
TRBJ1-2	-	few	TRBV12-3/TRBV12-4	TGTGCCAGCAGTTTACGGCCCCCGGGCTACACCTTC	CASSLRPPGYTF
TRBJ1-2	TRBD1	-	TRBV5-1	TGCGCCAGCAGCATGACAGGGGACTTCTATGGCTACACCTTC	CASSMTGDFYGYTF
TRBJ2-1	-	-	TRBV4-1	TGCGCCAGCAGCCCAGAAACTAACCCCTACAATGAGCAGTTCTTC	CASSPETNPYNEQFF
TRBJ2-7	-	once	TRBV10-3	TGTGCCATCAGTGAGTCGGTGAGGTTGGCGGAGCCCCTCTCCTACGAGCAGTACTTC	CAISESVRLAEPLSYEQYF
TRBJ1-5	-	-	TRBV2	TGTGCCAGCAGGTTACAGACAGGTAGCAATCAGCCCCAGCATTTT	CASRLQTGSNQPQHF
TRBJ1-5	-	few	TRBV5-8	TGTGCCAGCAGCCCGGGGTTCAGCAATCAGCCCCAGCATTTT	CASSPGFSNQPQHF
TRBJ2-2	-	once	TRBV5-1	TGCGCCAGCTCTTTCGAGCACACCGGGGAGCTGTTTTTT	CASSFEHTGELFF
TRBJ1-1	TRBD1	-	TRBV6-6	TGTGCCAGCAGTTACGGACAGGGTCTGACTGAAGCTTTCTTT	CASSYGQGLTEAFF
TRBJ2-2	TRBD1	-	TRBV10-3	TGTGCCATCAGCCGCGACAGGGGCGATAACACCGGGGAGCTGTTTTTT	CAISRDRGDNTGELFF
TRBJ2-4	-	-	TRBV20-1	TGCAGTGCTAGAGATAATATCTCCCCGGGACCCGCCAAAAACATTCAGTACTTC	CSARDNISPGPAKNIQYF
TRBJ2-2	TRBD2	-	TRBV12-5	TGTGCTAGTGCCCTAACAGCGGGATCCACCGGGGAGCTGTTTTTT	CASALTAGSTGELFF
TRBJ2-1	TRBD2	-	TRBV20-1	TGCAGTGCTCAAAAGCGGGGGGGGAGTACTGAGCAGTTCTTC	CSAQKRGGSTEQFF
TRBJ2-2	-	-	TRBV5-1	TGCGCCAGCAAAAAGGGCAGAAACACCGGGGAGCTGTTTTTT	CASKKGRNTGELFF
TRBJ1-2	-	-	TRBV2	TGTGCCAGCAGTGTGGGGGCGGACTATGGCTACACCTTC	CASSVGADYGYTF
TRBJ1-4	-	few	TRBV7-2	TGTGCCAGCAGCAGCATTCCCAGCCGCGTTACAAATGAAAAACTGTTTTTT	CASSSIPSRVTNEKLFF
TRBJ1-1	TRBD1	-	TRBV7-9	TGTGCCAGCAGCTTAGCCCAGGGGGCTGTCACTGAAGCTTTCTTT	CASSLAQGAVTEAFF
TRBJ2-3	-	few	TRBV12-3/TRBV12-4	TGTGCCAGCAGTGCCTTCTCCACAGATACGCAGTATTTT	CASSAFSTDTQYF
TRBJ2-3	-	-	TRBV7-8	TGTGCCAGCAGCTTAGTAGGACGGAGGGATACGCAGTATTTT	CASSLVGRRDTQYF
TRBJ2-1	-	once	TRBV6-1	TGTGCCAGCAGTGAAGTGGCAGCTTCCCCCTACAATGAGCAGTTCTTC	CASSEVAASPYNEQFF
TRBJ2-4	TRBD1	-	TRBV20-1	TGCAGTGCTAGAGAGGGGACAGGGGAGGTGAAAAACATTCAGTACTTC	CSAREGTGEVKNIQYF
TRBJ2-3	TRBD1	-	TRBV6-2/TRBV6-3	TGTGCCAGCAGTCCAGGACAGGCGACAGATGCGCAGTATTTT	CASSPGQATDAQYF
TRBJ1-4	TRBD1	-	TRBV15	TGTGCCACCAGCGGCTTAGACAGGGTCGGAGAAAAACTGTTTTTT	CATSGLDRVGEKLFF
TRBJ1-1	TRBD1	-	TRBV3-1	TGTGCCAGCAGCCAATCAGGGGGAACGGATACTGAAGCTTTCTTT	CASSQSGGTDTEAFF
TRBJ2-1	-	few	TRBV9	TGTGCCAGCAGCGAGCGTCCACGGGGTGGTGAGCAGTTCTTC	CASSERPRGGEQFF
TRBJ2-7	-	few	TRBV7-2	TGTGCCAGCAGCCCCACAACAGGTTACTCCTACGAGCAGTACTTC	CASSPTTGYSYEQYF
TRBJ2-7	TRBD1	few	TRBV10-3	TGTGCCATCAGTGAGTCCACAGGGGGATACGAGCAGTACTTC	CAISESTGGYEQYF
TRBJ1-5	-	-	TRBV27	TGTGCCAGCCAGGAGGGACACGGAATTAGCAATCAGCCCCAGCATTTT	CASQEGHGISNQPQHF
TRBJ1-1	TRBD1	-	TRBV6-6	TGTGCCAGCAGAGACAGGGCAATGAACACTGAAGCTTTCTTT	CASRDRAMNTEAFF
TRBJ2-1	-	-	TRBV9	TGTGCCAGCAGCGTAGTAGGGGTACCCTACAATGAGCAGTTCTTC	CASSVVGVPYNEQFF
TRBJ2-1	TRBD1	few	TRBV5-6	TGTGCCAGCAGCAAGAGACAGGGGCTTTACAATGAGCAGTTCTTC	CASSKRQGLYNEQFF
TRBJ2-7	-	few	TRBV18	TGTGCCAGCTCACCGGGCAAAAACTACGAGCAGTACTTC	CASSPGKNYEQYF
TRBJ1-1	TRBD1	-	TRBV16	TGTGCCAGCAGCCCCCAAAGACAGGGGGCTGAAGCTTTCTTT	CASSPQRQGAEAFF
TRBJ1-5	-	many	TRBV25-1	TGTGCCAGCAGAGAGGATAGCAATCAGCCCCAGCATTTT	CASREDSNQPQHF
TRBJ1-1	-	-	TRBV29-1	TGCAGCGTTGAAGGGGGGAACGCTGAAGCTTTCTTT	CSVEGGNAEAFF
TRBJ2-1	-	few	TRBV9	TGTGCCAGCAGCACCCGGGACCACAATGAGCAGTTCTTC	CASSTRDHNEQFF